This is a list of T cell receptor beta chains from one sample in a study of blood T cell repertoires in COVID-19. Sequencing was performed with immunoSEQ multiplex PCR; in TCRdb, only in-frame clones are kept and a portion is missing. The sample contains about 440,000 clones, nearly 90% of which appear only once. What was sequenced was PBMCs or T cells enriched from blood (not recorded which). These TCRs come from a woman aged 18-29 years with acute COVID-19. Each CDR3 is given without its conserved first and last residue. Each record gives: V gene, J gene, CDR3 protein.

>TRBV14|TRBJ2-3
ASSQDRGGYGY
>TRBV12-5|TRBJ2-1
ATSPSGGAYEQF
>TRBV11-2|TRBJ2-7
ASSLTSGEQY
>TRBV3-1/TRBV3-2|TRBJ2-2
ASSQGVSGELF
>TRBV29-1|TRBJ2-5
SGNRGAIQETQY
>TRBV29-1|TRBJ1-2
SVEGAGYT
>TRBV4-1|TRBJ2-7
ASSQDRTGITYEQY
>TRBV4-2|TRBJ1-5
ASSQDLVGGQPQH
>TRBV7-9|TRBJ2-7
ASSSGQAPDEQY
>TRBV9|TRBJ2-7
ASSVTPSAEQY
>TRBV7-2|TRBJ2-3
ASSLAGEDTQY
>TRBV6-1|TRBJ2-2
ASSELAGEGTGELF
>TRBV11-2|TRBJ2-7
ASSLRDSSSYEQY
>TRBV12-3/TRBV12-4|TRBJ1-6
ASSTGVGSPLH
>TRBV2|TRBJ1-5
ASRGIQGNNQPQH
>TRBV15|TRBJ1-1
ATSRDADKSTEAF
>TRBV29-1|TRBJ2-5
SVEGSDRGPEWIQY
>TRBV5-1|TRBJ1-2
ASSLGQADGYT
>TRBV6-2/TRBV6-3|TRBJ1-5
ASSRSGERQPQH
>TRBV28|TRBJ1-2
ASRQRENYGYT
>TRBV9|TRBJ2-2
ASSPQDATTGELF
>TRBV25-1|TRBJ1-3
ASSLLPWANSGNTIY
>TRBV5-6|TRBJ2-1
ASRNKSGTSSYNEQF
>TRBV3-1/TRBV3-2|TRBJ2-5
ASSQDRDRAETQY
>TRBV19|TRBJ1-6
ASSNPGFSPLH
>TRBV9|TRBJ2-1
ASSSGGYNEQF
>TRBV21-1|TRBJ1-1
ASSKSQGQGIGTEAF
>TRBV2|TRBJ2-1
ASRMGEQF
>TRBV14|TRBJ2-3
ASSQVPGHSTDTQY
>TRBV5-5|TRBJ2-3
ASSLVRGSGGTDTQY
>TRBV11-2|TRBJ1-1
ASSLDRGDTEAF
>TRBV12-3/TRBV12-4|TRBJ1-1
ASSSDRNTEAF
>TRBV18|TRBJ1-1
ASSREVMGTEAF
>TRBV3-1/TRBV3-2|TRBJ2-5
ASSYTFQETQY
>TRBV12-5|TRBJ1-5
ASGSSGGNQPQH
>TRBV28|TRBJ1-5
ATILGQGAGNQPQH
>TRBV10-2|TRBJ2-5
ASKAQETQY
>TRBV28|TRBJ2-1
ATLAGPSYNEQF
>TRBV27|TRBJ2-1
ASSTGEVSNEQF
>TRBV11-2|TRBJ2-1
ASSLGRDEQF
>TRBV3-1/TRBV3-2|TRBJ1-1
ASSQGGSTEAF
>TRBV5-4|TRBJ2-2
ASSQRTYNTGELF